The 30 T cell receptor beta chains given below trace back to one sample, sequenced in a study of CXCR3-negative and CXCR3-positive naive CD8 T cells. Study outcomes and limitations: A higher hydrophobicity marked the TRB CDR3s of CXCR3-positive naive cells versus CXCR3-negative naive cells.

Carrying UMI labels, the TRB cDNA libraries were prepared through 5' RACE. TCRdb re-called the 5' RACE reads, yielding one record per CDR3 amino acid sequence without DNA. The sample has 75,000 to 100,000 distinct CDR3 sequences. No antigen is known for these receptors. Material: naive CXCR3+ CD8+ T cells from blood. The subset was: CD45RO-CCR7+CD27+CD95- naive CD8+ T cells expressing CXCR3 (TNR3+). These receptors were collected from a human donor in good health. Some clones in this sample may be carry-over from other donors' samples.

The chain couples TRBV20-1 to TRBJ2-7. The CDR3 loop spans 12 amino acids. CDR1 DFQATT and CDR2 SNEGSKA come from the germline V gene (reference sequence). The CDR3 loop reads CSARGRFYEQYF.

This rearrangement joins TRBV5-5 to TRBJ2-7; TCRdb proposes TRBD1, but this gene call is untestable without DNA. This CDR3 is 14 amino acids long. Germline-derived CDR1 and CDR2 are SGHKS and YYEKEE (reference sequence). The CDR3: CASSSGQTAYEQYF.

The chain recombines TRBV28 with TRBJ2-2. The CDR3 is 15 amino acids. Per the germline V gene, CDR1 is MDHEN and CDR2 is SYDVKM. CDR3 amino acids: CASSFASEQVGGLFF. The entire variable domain, with the rest obtained from reference TRBV28 and TRBJ2-2, is as follows: DVKVTQSSRYLVKRTGEKVFLECVQDMDHENMFWYRQDPGLGLRLIYFSYDVKMKEKGDIPEGYSVSREKKERFSLILESASTNQTSMYLCASSFASEQVGGLFFGEGSRLTVL.

The chain uses TRBV29-1 and TRBJ1-1. The CDR3 sequence is 13 residues long. Germline assignment: CDR1 SQVTM and CDR2 ANQGSEA. The chain's CDR3 is CSVEEGGYDEAFF.

This chain joins TRBV14 and TRBJ2-1; TCRdb's D call, TRBD1, is unchecked because there is no DNA. The germline V gene encodes CDR1 SGHDN and CDR2 FVKESK. This CDR3 comprises 20 residues. CDR3 residues: CASTGSGQGAFFHLGNEQFF.

The V and J genes are TRBV18 and TRBJ2-6. CDR3 size: 15 residues. Germline V gene lookup returns CDR1 KGHSH and CDR2 LQKENI. CDR3 residues: CASSPASSGANVLTF.

This chain links TRBV29-1 with TRBJ2-1; TCRdb proposes TRBD2, but this gene call is untestable without DNA. CDR1 is SQVTM and CDR2 is ANQGSEA in the germline V gene. The CDR3 runs to 16 residues. The CDR3: CSVEGTSGGDYNEQFF.

This sequence joins TRBV7-3 and TRBJ2-1; the TRBD2 assignment by TCRdb is unverifiable without DNA. This CDR3 contains 13 residues. From germline, CDR1 is SGHTA and CDR2 FQGTGA. This CDR3 reads CASSPRASGEQFF.

The V and J genes are TRBV4-3 and TRBJ2-7. Germline assignment: CDR1 LGHNA and CDR2 YSLEER. CDR3 size: 15 residues. CDR3 loop: CASSQDRGTAYEQYF.

The V gene is TRBV4-2, the J gene TRBJ1-1; absent DNA, TCRdb's TRBD1 call cannot be checked. Germline V lookup: CDR1 LGHNA, CDR2 YNFKEQ. CDR3 length: 14 residues. CDR3 residues: CASTEGTGTIEAFF.

The CDR3: CASSLATAGESQPQHF. The chain combines TRBV7-9 with TRBJ1-5; TCRdb proposes TRBD1, but this gene call is untestable without DNA. Germline lookup yields CDR1 SEHNR and CDR2 FQNEAQ (reference sequence). The CDR3 consists of 16 residues.

The V gene is TRBV9, the J gene TRBJ2-3; with no DNA, the TCRdb D assignment of TRBD1 cannot be verified. Looked up from germline, CDR1 is SGDLS and CDR2 is YYNGEE. This CDR3 is 16 amino acids long. The CDR3 is CASSVNRDLGTDTQYF.

The gene calls are TRBV18 and TRBJ1-2; TCRdb returns TRBD1, unconfirmable since there is no DNA. The germline CDR1 and CDR2 sequences are KGHSH and LQKENI. This CDR3 comprises 13 residues. The CDR3 protein is CASSRPGDGGYTF.

The V gene is TRBV7-3, the J gene TRBJ1-1; TCRdb's D call of TRBD1 is untestable without DNA. The CDR3 is 14 amino acids. Germline-derived CDR1 and CDR2 are SGHTA and FQGTGA. The CDR3 here is CASSREPGAPEAFF.

The rearrangement links TRBV28 to TRBJ2-7. There are 19 residues in the CDR3. CDR1 is MDHEN and CDR2 is SYDVKM in the germline V gene. CDR3 in amino acids: CASSLFGSEIRISFYEQYF.

The V gene is TRBV7-9, the J gene TRBJ2-7; TCRdb picks TRBD1, but there is no DNA to check that call. From germline, CDR1 is SEHNR and CDR2 FQNEAQ (reference sequence). The CDR3 is made up of 14 amino acids. CDR3 sequence: CASSEDTAPAEQYF.

V and J are TRBV29-1 and TRBJ2-1. Germline CDR1 and CDR2: SQVTM and ANQGSEA. The CDR3 is made up of 15 amino acids. The CDR3 spells CSGVGRGSSYNEQFF.

The J gene is TRBJ2-2, the V gene TRBV12-3 or TRBV12-4. The CDR3 contains 11 residues. The CDR3 here is CASSTSRELFF.

This chain joins TRBV7-9 and TRBJ2-4; TCRdb selects TRBD2, and the lack of DNA leaves this call unchecked. In germline, CDR1 is SEHNR, CDR2 FQNEAQ (reference sequence). The CDR3 loop spans 16 amino acids. CDR3: CASSTGLVLAKNIQYF.

This chain uses TRBV2 with TRBJ1-2; no DNA is available, so the TRBD1 call from TCRdb remains unchecked. CDR1 and CDR2 from the germline V gene are SNHLY and FYNNEI. The CDR3 extends over 11 amino acids. The CDR3 loop reads CASTGGYGYTF.

The CDR3 protein is CSAVTENQETQYF. V usage is TRBV20-1 and J usage is TRBJ2-5; TCRdb names TRBD1, which stays unverified in the absence of DNA. CDR3 length: 13 residues. Germline V gene sequence: CDR1 DFQATT, CDR2 SNEGSKA (reference sequence).

The V gene is TRBV27, the J gene TRBJ2-7; lacking DNA, the TRBD1 call made by TCRdb goes unchecked. The germline gives CDR1 MNHEY, CDR2 SMNVEV (reference sequence). The CDR3 has 13 amino acids. CDR3 amino acids: CASSRDATYEQYF.

The rearrangement links TRBV6-2 or TRBV6-3 to TRBJ1-2; TCRdb's assignment of TRBD1 cannot be checked, as there is no DNA. Germline V lookup: CDR1 MNHEY, CDR2 SVGEGT. The CDR3 length is 17 residues. This CDR3 reads CASSYEPTGTDLYGYTF.

This chain connects TRBV4-1 to TRBJ2-1; TCRdb outputs TRBD1, but without DNA this stays unchecked. Germline V lookup: CDR1 MGHRA, CDR2 YSYEKL. The CDR3 is made up of 15 amino acids. CDR3 in amino acids: CASSLQQTGGDEQFF.

The chain links TRBV13 to TRBJ2-7; TCRdb's D call of TRBD2 is untestable without DNA. The CDR3 runs 16 residues. CDR1 PRHDT and CDR2 FYEKMQ come from the germline V gene (reference sequence). CDR3 loop: CASSLTFRDWYYEQYF.

The chain has TRBV12-3 or TRBV12-4 and TRBJ2-1. There are 14 residues in the CDR3. The CDR3 sequence is CASSLSYSYNEQFF.

This chain joins TRBV5-6 and TRBJ2-7. The germline V gene has CDR1 SGHDT and CDR2 YYEEEE. The CDR3 length is 12 residues. CDR3: CASSLTSYEQYF.

V and J are TRBV12-3 or TRBV12-4 and TRBJ2-7; TCRdb names TRBD1, which stays unverified in the absence of DNA. This CDR3 is built from 15 residues. The CDR3 region is CASKGVSAGSYEQYF.

The rearrangement joins TRBV14 to TRBJ2-6; with no DNA, the TCRdb D assignment of TRBD1 cannot be verified. The CDR3 loop spans 17 amino acids. CDR1 is SGHDN and CDR2 is FVKESK in the germline V gene. The chain's CDR3 is CASSPKTGGSGANVLTF.

The chain is built from TRBV28 and TRBJ2-7. The CDR3 covers 14 residues. Germline assignment: CDR1 MDHEN and CDR2 SYDVKM. CDR3 residues: CASSFQTNNYEQYF.